Following are 12 T cell receptor beta chains from one sample sequenced in a study of blood T cell repertoires in COVID-19 (dated by TCRdb to 2018 to 2020). Library generation was performed with the immunoSEQ multiplex PCR assay. Imported from immuneACCESS, the table was reduced by TCRdb to in-frame sequences with V and J called. These copies leave out some clones; in studies compared against another copy, an unresolved V gene accounts for under half, and the cause of the remainder is not known. The sample records fewer than 300,000 clones, about 90% of which are singletons. The top ten clones comprise about 2.1% of the sample. The specimen was peripheral blood. The source of these receptors is a woman in her fifties or sixties with acute or convalescent COVID-19.

This clone was seen once. The rearrangement links TRBV3-1 (or the pseudogene TRBV3-2) to TRBJ2-2; the match to TRBD2 covers 10 bases. The CDR3 extends over 16 amino acids. Unmatched junction bases numbered 2, after V lost 0 bases and J lost 4 bases. The germline V gene encodes CDR1 LGHDT and CDR2 YNNKEL (reference sequence). CDR3 sequence reads: CASSQDRLAGTGELFF. CDR3 DNA: TGTGCCAGCAGCCAAGATAGACTAGCGGGCACCGGGGAGCTGTTTTTT.

In its sample, this clone was seen once. CDR3 region: CASRIAGGNTGELFF. Here the CDR3 DNA reads TGCGCCAGCAGAATAGCGGGAGGAAACACCGGGGAGCTGTTTTTT. The chain carries TRBV10-1 and TRBJ2-2, with TRBD2 identical over 10 bases. This CDR3 has 15 residues. The junction had 3 bases not matched to a gene; V was cut back by 6 bases and J by 2 bases. Germline-derived CDR1 and CDR2 are WNHNN and SYGVQD (reference sequence).

The J gene is TRBJ2-7, the V gene TRBV7-3; D is unclear. Trimming pared 4 bases from V and 0 bases from J, leaving 7 bases between. The CDR3 extends over 13 amino acids. Germline lookup yields CDR1 SGHTA and CDR2 FQGTGA. DNA for the CDR3: TGTGCCAGCAGCTCCTCCAGCTCCTACGAGCAGTACTTC. Translation: CASSSSSSYEQYF.

The chain employs TRBV3-1 (or the pseudogene TRBV3-2) and TRBJ1-4; 8 positions agree with TRBD1. This CDR3 region has 15 residues. Germline-derived CDR1 and CDR2 are LGHDT and YNNKEL (reference sequence). V trimming: 4 bases; J trimming: 6 bases; junction bases outside the gene matches: 7. The CDR3, as DNA: TGTGCCAGCAGCCCTCACAGGGGGGGGGATGAAAAACTGTTTTTT. Protein product: CASSPHRGGDEKLFF.

This chain joins TRBV18 and TRBJ1-6, with 8 bases matching TRBD1. CDR1 KGHSH and CDR2 LQKENI come from the germline V gene. CDR3 length: 16 residues. V lost 2 bases to trimming and J lost 7 bases; unmatched junction nucleotides: 7. The CDR3 DNA reads as TGTGCCAGCTCACCATTTCAGGGGGCGAGGAATTCACCCCTCCACTTT. Translating gives CASSPFQGARNSPLHF.

A few counts support this clone. V usage is TRBV11-3 and J usage is TRBJ2-1; 14 bases are a match to TRBD2. Germline V CDR1 and CDR2: SGHNT, YENEEA. The CDR3 has 16 amino acids. V shed 1 base, J shed 9 bases, and the junction held 5 bases outside the gene matches. This CDR3 reads CASSLGGTSGSGEQFF. CDR3 nucleotides: TGTGCCAGCAGCTTAGGAGGGACTAGCGGGAGCGGTGAGCAGTTCTTC.

This chain uses TRBV7-3 with TRBJ2-5; 8 bases agree with TRBD1. Per germline, CDR1 SGHTA and CDR2 FQGTGA. After removal of 5 bases from V and 7 bases from J, the junction contained 12 bases not matched to a gene. The CDR3 extends over 15 amino acids. CDR3 coding DNA: TGTGCCAGCAGCCTGACAGGGGACCCACTAGGGACCCAGTACTTC. Translated, it gives CASSLTGDPLGTQYF. Looking up the rest from reference TRBV7-3 and TRBJ2-5 gives the full variable domain: GAGVSQTPSNKVTEKGKYVELRCDPISGHTALYWYRQSLGQGPEFLIYFQGTGAADDSGLPNDRFFAVRPEGSVSTLKIQRTERGDSAVYLCASSLTGDPLGTQYFGPGTRLLVL.

The chain links TRBV6-5 to TRBJ1-3, with D possibly TRBD1 on 6 matching bases. Trimming took 7 bases from V and 4 from J, leaving 11 bases between them. The CDR3 spans 13 residues. Germline V gives CDR1 MNHEY, CDR2 SVGAGI. The DNA of the CDR3 is TGTGCCAGCAAACAGGGTCCCGGAAACACCATATATTTT. It encodes CASKQGPGNTIYF.

The genes are TRBV5-1 and TRBJ2-2, with 8 bases that match TRBD1. CDR3 length: 16 amino acids. The germline V gene has CDR1 SGHRS and CDR2 YFSETQ. With 0 bases clipped from V and 3 bases from J, the junction kept 4 bases outside the gene matches. CDR3 residues: CASSLGQGLDTGELFF. DNA for the CDR3: TGCGCCAGCAGCTTGGGACAGGGGCTCGACACCGGGGAGCTGTTTTTT.

The V gene is TRBV6-5, the J gene TRBJ2-1; 13 nucleotides match TRBD2. Germline lookup yields CDR1 MNHEY and CDR2 SVGAGI. With 7 bases clipped from V and 8 bases from J, the junction kept 5 bases outside the gene matches. This CDR3 region has 14 residues. This chain's CDR3 is CASTWTSGSYEQFF. The CDR3, as DNA: TGTGCCAGCACCTGGACTAGCGGGAGCTATGAGCAGTTCTTC.

This chain connects TRBV3-1 (or the pseudogene TRBV3-2) to TRBJ2-5; 8 bases align to TRBD2. This CDR3 contains 17 residues. J lost 4 bases, V lost 1 base, and 11 bases had no gene match. Germline V gene sequence: CDR1 LGHDT, CDR2 YNNKEL (reference sequence). The CDR3 here is CASSQGSLAERGETQYF. The DNA for the CDR3 is TGTGCCAGCAGCCAAGGGTCACTAGCGGAGCGGGGAGAGACCCAGTACTTC.

The rearrangement links TRBV21-1 to TRBJ2-5; the D segment call TRBD2 is taken from the table without a DNA check. TRBV21-1 constitutes a pseudogene. The CDR3 totals 16 residues. For the CDR3, the DNA is TGTGCCAGCAGCAATAGGTCGGGCGGGAGCCAAGAGACCCAGTACTTC. This gives the protein CASSNRSGGSQETQYF.